The 12 T cell receptor beta chains in this list originate from one sample, sequenced in a study of CD8 T cells in Susac syndrome. The RNA, about 0.45 to 1 ug, was put through reverse transcription using random hexamers. TCRdb recomputed calls from the immunoSEQ multiplex PCR reads with MiXCR, one row per CDR3 protein. This sample has 150,000 to 190,000 distinct CDR3 sequences, with around 95% found just once. The sequenced material came from CD8+ T cells from PBMCs. These receptors all stem from a human donor with multiple sclerosis.

This sequence joins TRBV20-1 and TRBJ1-5; D is perhaps TRBD1 (5 bases). V lost 0 bases and J 2 bases, leaving 11 bases between the germline ends. Germline V gene data show CDR1 as DFQATT and CDR2 as SNEGSKA (reference sequence). CDR3 length: 15 amino acids. The CDR3 DNA is TGCAGTGCTAGAGAGGGACCAGGCGGCAATCAGCCCCAGCATTTT. Protein sequence: CSAREGPGGNQPQHF.

The chain links TRBV3-1 to TRBJ1-6, with D possibly TRBD1 on 5 matching bases. Germline lookup yields CDR1 LGHDT and CDR2 YNNKEL (reference sequence). The CDR3 runs 16 residues. V was clipped by 6 bases and J by 0 bases, with 12 bases between them. The CDR3 sequence is CASRSTEISYNSPLHF. In DNA, the CDR3 is TGTGCCAGCAGATCGACAGAGATCTCCTATAATTCACCCCTCCACTTT.

The CDR3 loop reads CASSQEEGSTDTQYF. The CDR3 bases are TGTGCCAGCAGCCAAGAGGAGGGGAGCACAGATACGCAGTATTTT. The J gene is TRBJ2-3, the V gene TRBV3-1, with a possible D match to TRBD2 (6 bases). From germline, CDR1 is LGHDT and CDR2 YNNKEL (reference sequence). This CDR3 has 15 residues. V dropped 0 bases and J dropped 0 bases, with 7 bases sitting between them.

This chain links TRBV12-3 or TRBV12-4 with TRBJ1-5, with D possibly matching TRBD1 (5 bases). The CDR3 totals 13 residues. Trimming pared 3 bases from V and 3 bases from J, leaving 6 bases between. For the CDR3, the DNA is TGTGCCAGCAGTTTGGGGGACAATCAGCCCCAGCATTTT. Its protein is CASSLGDNQPQHF.

The count of this clonotype is one. The CDR3 spells CATRLGGANEQFF. The CDR3 coding sequence is TGTGCCACTCGACTCGGGGGGGCTAATGAGCAGTTCTTC. V usage is TRBV6-5 and J usage is TRBJ2-1; the match to TRBD2 covers 8 bases. J gave up 7 bases and V 10 bases, and 9 bases lay outside the gene matches. The germline V gene has CDR1 MNHEY and CDR2 SVGAGI. The CDR3 sequence is 13 residues long.

The chain carries TRBV15 and TRBJ2-3; TRBD1 might be the D (6 bases). The CDR3 length is 16 residues. Germline CDR1 reads LNHNV; CDR2 reads YYDKDF (reference sequence). Trimming pared 5 bases from V and 0 bases from J, leaving 15 bases between. The CDR3, as DNA: TGTGCCACCAGCCCCCTGCAGGGGACCAGCACAGATACGCAGTATTTT. Amino acid sequence: CATSPLQGTSTDTQYF.

This rearrangement joins TRBV9 to TRBJ1-1; D might be TRBD1 (5 bases). This CDR3 has 16 amino acids. Germline V gene sequence: CDR1 SGDLS, CDR2 YYNGEE. The V end was cut by 0 bases, the J end by 1 base, with 13 bases between. CDR3 loop: CASSVGAGVGNTEAFF. The CDR3 DNA follows: TGTGCCAGCAGCGTAGGCGCGGGGGTTGGGAACACTGAAGCTTTCTTT.

The chain joins TRBV9 to TRBJ2-3, with D perhaps given as TRBD1 or TRBD2 (5 bases each). The germline V gene has CDR1 SGDLS and CDR2 YYNGEE. Between the trimmed V and J ends, which lost 0 bases and 2 bases, there was a span of 10 bases. CDR3 length: 15 residues. The CDR3 spells CASSVVRGNTDTQYF. CDR3 sequence (DNA): TGTGCCAGCAGCGTAGTGAGGGGCAACACAGATACGCAGTATTTT.

The rearrangement uses TRBV13 and TRBJ2-2, with D possibly being TRBD2 (5 bases). Germline CDR1 PRHDT, CDR2 FYEKMQ (reference sequence). The length of the CDR3 is 15 residues. Between the trimmed V and J ends, which lost 5 bases and 3 bases, there was a span of 13 bases. In DNA, the CDR3 is TGTGCCAGCAGCCCTACGGAGGAGGACACCGGGGAGCTGTTTTTT. It specifies CASSPTEEDTGELFF.

The J gene is TRBJ2-3, the V gene TRBV28; 8 positions match TRBD1. The ends lost 6 bases at V and 3 bases at J; junction bases unmatched: 11. CDR1 is MDHEN, CDR2 SYDVKM, per germline. The CDR3 consists of 16 residues. In nucleotides, the CDR3 is TGTGCCAGCAGCCTTACTGGACAGGGTAGGACAGATACGCAGTATTTT. Translating it yields CASSLTGQGRTDTQYF.

As to this clonotype: Relative to the germline gene, one junction end is altered; a read error may explain this. The V call is TRBV7-9, the J call TRBJ2-5; 7 bases fit TRBD2. The germline CDR1 and CDR2 sequences are SEHNR and FQNEAQ (reference sequence). The CDR3 spans 10 residues. The CDR3 is CASLGRNVDF. CDR3 nucleotide sequence: TGTGCCAGCCTCGGGAGGAACGTGGACTTC.

The CDR3 DNA follows: TGCGCCAGCAGCTTGGTGCCGGGACACGGGATGAACACCGGGGAGCTGTTTTTT. This translates into CASSLVPGHGMNTGELFF. This chain connects TRBV5-1 to TRBJ2-2; weak D call: TRBD1 (6 bases). Trimming removed 0 bases from V and 1 base from J, with 16 bases in between. The germline V gene encodes CDR1 SGHRS and CDR2 YFSETQ. This CDR3 is built from 18 residues.